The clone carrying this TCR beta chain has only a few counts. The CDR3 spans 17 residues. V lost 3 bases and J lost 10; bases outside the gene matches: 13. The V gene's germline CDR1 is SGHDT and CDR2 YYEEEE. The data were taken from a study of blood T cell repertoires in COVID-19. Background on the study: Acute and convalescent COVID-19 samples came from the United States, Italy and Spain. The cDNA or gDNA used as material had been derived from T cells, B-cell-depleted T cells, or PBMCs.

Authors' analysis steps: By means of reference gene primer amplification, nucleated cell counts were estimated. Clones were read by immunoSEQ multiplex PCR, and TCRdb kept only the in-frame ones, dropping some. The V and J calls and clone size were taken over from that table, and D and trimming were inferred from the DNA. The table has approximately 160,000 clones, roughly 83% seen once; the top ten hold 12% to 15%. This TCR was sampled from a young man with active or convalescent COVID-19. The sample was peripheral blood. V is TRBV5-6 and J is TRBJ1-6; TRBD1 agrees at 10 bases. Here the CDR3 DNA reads TGTGCCAGCAGCTCCGGGAGGGGACAGGGGTCCCGCTCACCCCTCCACTTT. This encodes CASSSGRGQGSRSPLHF.